This is a list of T cell receptor beta chains from one sample in a study of blood T cell repertoires in COVID-19. Sequenced by immunoSEQ multiplex PCR; TCRdb stores in-frame clones only, minus some. The repertoire has roughly 140,000 clones, 76% of them found once; the top ten carry 4.2%. The sequencing sample was made of peripheral blood. All receptors come from a man aged 55 to 69 with acute or convalescent COVID-19. Each CDR3 is given with its conserved first and last residue. The D gene is left open where the match is weak. The size of a clone is reported for some rows only, either as once, few or many, or as a class for expanded clones.

CDR3 protein	CDR3 DNA	J gene	clone size	V gene	D gene
CASIRGGRGDTQYF	TGTGCCAGCATCCGAGGTGGTCGTGGGGATACGCAGTATTTT	TRBJ2-3	-	TRBV6-5	-
CASSQGDEQFF	TGCGCCAGCAGCCAAGGAGATGAGCAGTTCTTC	TRBJ2-1	-	TRBV5-1	-
CASSTLRGQSTYEQYF	TGTGCCAGCAGCACCTTACGGGGACAGTCAACCTACGAGCAGTACTTC	TRBJ2-7	-	TRBV11-2	TRBD1
CASRSYGHRTQKSGELFF	TGTGCCAGCAGGTCGTATGGGCATAGGACTCAGAAATCCGGGGAGCTGTTTTTT	TRBJ2-2	-	TRBV27	-
CASSEAVGPSSYEQYF	TGTGCCAGCAGTGAAGCTGTGGGCCCAAGCTCCTACGAGCAGTACTTC	TRBJ2-7	-	TRBV6-1	-
CASSVVFGVPTDTQYF	TGTGCCAGCAGCGTAGTATTCGGGGTCCCCACAGATACGCAGTATTTT	TRBJ2-3	-	TRBV9	-
CASSHQTGPNTGELFF	TGTGCCAGCAGCCATCAAACGGGTCCGAACACCGGGGAGCTGTTTTTT	TRBJ2-2	-	TRBV3-1/TRBV3-2	-
CASSSRTDPKETQYF	TGTGCCAGCAGCTCTAGGACAGATCCTAAAGAGACCCAGTACTTC	TRBJ2-5	few	TRBV7-9	-
CASTVMSGGITGELFF	TGTGCCAGCACCGTAATGAGCGGGGGTATCACCGGGGAGCTGTTTTTT	TRBJ2-2	once	TRBV19	TRBD2
CASSYSGTGDGQPQHF	TGTGCCAGCAGTTACTCCGGGACAGGGGACGGGCAGCCCCAGCATTTT	TRBJ1-5	-	TRBV6-6	TRBD1
CASSEAGTGSGYGYTF	TGTGCCAGCAGTGAAGCGGGGACAGGTTCGGGGTATGGCTACACCTTC	TRBJ1-2	few	TRBV6-1	TRBD1
CASSPDRMSTEAFF	TGTGCCAGCAGTCCGGACAGGATGAGTACTGAAGCTTTCTTT	TRBJ1-1	-	TRBV6-5	TRBD1
CASSLVGDASNSPLHF	TGTGCCAGCAGCTTGGTAGGAGACGCCTCGAATTCACCCCTCCACTTT	TRBJ1-6	-	TRBV5-6	-
CASSPRLAGLNEQYF	TGTGCCAGCAGCCCAAGACTAGCGGGACTCAACGAGCAGTACTTC	TRBJ2-7	few	TRBV7-8	TRBD2
CATSRDRVAQYF	TGTGCCACCAGCAGAGACAGGGTGGCCCAGTACTTC	TRBJ2-5	-	TRBV15	-
CASSRTGVNSYEQYF	TGTGCCAGCAGCCGGACAGGGGTCAACTCCTACGAGCAGTACTTC	TRBJ2-7	-	TRBV6-5	TRBD1
CSGGQGAGEQYF	TGCAGCGGTGGACAGGGGGCCGGCGAGCAGTACTTC	TRBJ2-7	-	TRBV29-1	TRBD1
CASTRAGGDTQYF	TGTGCCAGCACTCGAGCGGGCGGAGATACGCAGTATTTT	TRBJ2-3	-	TRBV12-3/TRBV12-4	-
CASSFRLAGGSTDTQYF	TGCGCCAGCAGCTTCCGACTAGCGGGAGGCTCCACAGATACGCAGTATTTT	TRBJ2-3	-	TRBV5-1	TRBD2
CASSYWGRGSNQPQHF	TGTGCCAGCAGTTACTGGGGCAGGGGAAGCAATCAGCCCCAGCATTTT	TRBJ1-5	-	TRBV6-5	-
CASSAGGYEQYF	TGCGCCAGCAGTGCGGGCGGCTACGAGCAGTACTTC	TRBJ2-7	-	TRBV5-1	-
CASSLWAGGGLGNEKLFF	TGTGCCAGCAGCTTATGGGCAGGGGGCGGTTTAGGTAATGAAAAACTGTTTTTT	TRBJ1-4	few	TRBV7-9	TRBD1
CASSPRLYRWAQYF	TGTGCCAGCAGTCCCCGGCTCTACAGGTGGGCCCAGTACTTC	TRBJ2-5	-	TRBV28	-
CASGLQGSGTEAFF	TGTGCTAGTGGTTTGCAGGGGTCGGGCACTGAAGCTTTCTTT	TRBJ1-1	-	TRBV12-5	-
CSVLAGNTIYF	TGCAGCGTTCTCGCTGGAAACACCATATATTTT	TRBJ1-3	-	TRBV29-1	-
CASSDPQGAGETQYF	TGTGCCAGCAGCGACCCACAGGGGGCCGGAGAGACCCAGTACTTC	TRBJ2-5	-	TRBV25-1	TRBD1
CASSRAGDGELFF	TGCGCCAGCAGTCGTGCCGGGGACGGGGAGCTGTTTTTT	TRBJ2-2	-	TRBV10-2	-
CASRGASYEQYF	TGTGCCAGCAGGGGGGCCTCCTACGAGCAGTACTTC	TRBJ2-7	-	TRBV7-9	-
CASSQPQGGQGDYGYTF	TGTGCCAGCAGCCAACCCCAGGGAGGACAGGGGGACTATGGCTACACCTTC	TRBJ1-2	few	TRBV4-2	TRBD1
CAWSSGTGSYSNQPQHF	TGTGCCTGGAGTTCCGGGACAGGGAGTTATAGCAATCAGCCCCAGCATTTT	TRBJ1-5	once	TRBV30	TRBD1
CASSLGGQRGRTLKLFF	TGCGCCAGCAGCTTGGGAGGGCAAAGAGGCCGAACACTGAAGCTTTTCTTT	TRBJ1-1	-	TRBV5-1	-
CASSVTTYEQYF	TGTGCCAGCAGTGTGACTACCTACGAGCAGTACTTC	TRBJ2-7	-	TRBV2	-
CASSQGDRVFDQPQHF	TGTGCCAGCAGCCAAGGGGACAGGGTATTCGATCAGCCCCAGCATTTT	TRBJ1-5	few	TRBV3-1/TRBV3-2	TRBD1
CASRRMREAHNEQFF	TGTGCCAGCCGGCGAATGAGGGAGGCACACAATGAGCAGTTCTTC	TRBJ2-1	-	TRBV3-1/TRBV3-2	-
CAWSVPWGPYEQYF	TGTGCCTGGAGTGTACCGTGGGGCCCCTACGAGCAGTACTTC	TRBJ2-7	-	TRBV30	-
CASSPRLAGYNEQFF	TGTGCCAGCAGCCCTCGACTAGCGGGGTACAATGAGCAGTTCTTC	TRBJ2-1	-	TRBV11-1	TRBD2
CASSPQGGADTQYF	TGTGCCAGTAGTCCTCAGGGGGGCGCAGATACGCAGTATTTT	TRBJ2-3	-	TRBV19	-
CATLGTGRTEAFF	TGTGCCACCTTGGGGACAGGGCGGACTGAAGCTTTCTTT	TRBJ1-1	-	TRBV3-1/TRBV3-2	TRBD1
CAISLDRSNQPQHF	TGTGCCATCAGCTTGGACAGAAGCAATCAGCCCCAGCATTTT	TRBJ1-5	-	TRBV10-3	-
CASSLHIGTSGETQYF	TGTGCCAGCAGCTTACACATCGGGACTAGCGGGGAGACCCAGTACTTC	TRBJ2-5	-	TRBV7-9	TRBD2
CASSLWAHKGDTIYF	TGTGCCAGCAGTTTATGGGCCCACAAGGGAGACACCATATATTTT	TRBJ1-3	-	TRBV28	-
CASKKELASYEQYF	TGTGCCAGCAAAAAGGAGCTTGCTAGTTACGAGCAGTACTTC	TRBJ2-7	-	TRBV27	-
CASSQIRGLAGNTIYF	TGTGCCAGCAGCCAGATAAGGGGCTTGGCTGGAAACACCATATATTTT	TRBJ1-3	-	TRBV3-1/TRBV3-2	-
CASSLFDGRERFYEQYF	TGTGCCAGCAGCTTATTTGATGGGCGGGAGCGATTCTACGAGCAGTACTTC	TRBJ2-7	-	TRBV7-9	TRBD2
CASSLPGGETQYF	TGTGCCAGCAGCTTACCGGGAGGAGAGACCCAGTACTTC	TRBJ2-5	-	TRBV11-3	TRBD2